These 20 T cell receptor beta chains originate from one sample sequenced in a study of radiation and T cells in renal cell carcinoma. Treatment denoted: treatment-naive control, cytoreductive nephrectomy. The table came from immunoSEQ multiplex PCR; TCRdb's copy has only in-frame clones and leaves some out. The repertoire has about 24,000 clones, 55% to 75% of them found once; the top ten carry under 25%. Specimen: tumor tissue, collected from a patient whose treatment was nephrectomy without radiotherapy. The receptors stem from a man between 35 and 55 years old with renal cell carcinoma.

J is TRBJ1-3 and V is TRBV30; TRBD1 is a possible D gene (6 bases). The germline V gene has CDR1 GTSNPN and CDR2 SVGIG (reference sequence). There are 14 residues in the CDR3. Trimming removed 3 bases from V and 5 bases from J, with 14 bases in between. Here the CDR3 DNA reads TGTGCCTGGAGCAGACAGGCAGCGAGAAACACCATATATTTT. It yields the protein CAWSRQAARNTIYF. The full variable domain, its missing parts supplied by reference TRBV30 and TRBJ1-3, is SQTIHQWPATLVQPVGSPLSLECTVEGTSNPNLYWYRQAAGRGLQLLFYSVGIGQISSEVPQNLSASRPQDRQFILSSKKLLLSDSGFYLCAWSRQAARNTIYFGEGSWLTVV.

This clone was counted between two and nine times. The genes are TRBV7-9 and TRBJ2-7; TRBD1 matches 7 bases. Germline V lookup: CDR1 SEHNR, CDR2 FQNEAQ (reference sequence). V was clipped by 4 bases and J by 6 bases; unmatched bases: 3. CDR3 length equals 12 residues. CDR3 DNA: TGTGCCAGCAGCTACGGGACAGTCGAGCAGTACGTC. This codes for CASSYGTVEQYV.

The CDR3 spells CASSAEWNTEAFF. CDR3 nucleotide sequence: TGTGCCAGCAGCGCGGAGTGGAACACTGAAGCTTTCTTT. The rearrangement joins TRBV9 to TRBJ1-1; D is ambiguous. Germline CDR1 and CDR2: SGDLS and YYNGEE. V shed 3 bases and J shed 1 base, with 7 bases lying between them. The CDR3 is made up of 13 amino acids.

CDR3 bases: TGTGCCAGCAGCGTAGATCCAGGGAATAACTATGGCTACACCTTC. Translated, it gives CASSVDPGNNYGYTF. The rearrangement uses TRBV9 and TRBJ1-2; possible D gene TRBD1, 5 bases. The CDR3 contains 15 residues. Germline lookup yields CDR1 SGDLS and CDR2 YYNGEE. Deletions cut 0 bases from V and 1 base from J, with 10 bases between.

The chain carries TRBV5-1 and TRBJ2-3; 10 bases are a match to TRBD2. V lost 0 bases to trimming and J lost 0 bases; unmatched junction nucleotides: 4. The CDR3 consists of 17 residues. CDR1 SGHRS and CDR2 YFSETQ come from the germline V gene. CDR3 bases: TGCGCCAGCAGCTTGGTGATAGCGGGGGGTAGCACAGATACGCAGTATTTT. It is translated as CASSLVIAGGSTDTQYF.

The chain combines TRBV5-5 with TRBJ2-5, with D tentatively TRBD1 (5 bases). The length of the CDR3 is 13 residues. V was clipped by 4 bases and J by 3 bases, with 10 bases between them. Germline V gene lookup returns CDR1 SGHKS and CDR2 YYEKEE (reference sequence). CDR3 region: CASSLPGKETQYF. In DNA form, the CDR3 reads TGTGCCAGCAGCCTACCAGGGAAAGAGACCCAGTACTTC.

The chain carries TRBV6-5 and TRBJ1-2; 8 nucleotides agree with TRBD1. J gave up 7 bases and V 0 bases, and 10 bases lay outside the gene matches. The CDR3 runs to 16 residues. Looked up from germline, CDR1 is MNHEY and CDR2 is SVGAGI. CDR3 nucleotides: TGTGCCAGCAGTTACTCGACAGGGGCGGTCTGGGGTGGCTACACCTTC. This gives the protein CASSYSTGAVWGGYTF.

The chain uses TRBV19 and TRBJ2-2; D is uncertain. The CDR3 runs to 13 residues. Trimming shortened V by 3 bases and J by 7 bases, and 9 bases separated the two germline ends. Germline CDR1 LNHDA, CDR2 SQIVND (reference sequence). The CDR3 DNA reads TGTGCCAGTAGTATCAGCTTATTCGGGGAGCTGTTTTTT. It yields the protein CASSISLFGELFF.

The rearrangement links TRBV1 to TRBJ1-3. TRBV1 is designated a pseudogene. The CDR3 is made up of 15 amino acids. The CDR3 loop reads CTSSSPGVSGNTIYF. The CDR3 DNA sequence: TGCACCAGCAGCTCACCCGGCGTCTCTGGAAACACCATATATTTT.

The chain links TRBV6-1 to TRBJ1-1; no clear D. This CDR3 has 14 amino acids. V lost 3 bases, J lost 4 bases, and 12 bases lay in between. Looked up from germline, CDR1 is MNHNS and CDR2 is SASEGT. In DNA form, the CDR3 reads TGTGCCAGCAGTGAGACGGGTAGAGGCACTGAAGCTTTCTTT. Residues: CASSETGRGTEAFF.

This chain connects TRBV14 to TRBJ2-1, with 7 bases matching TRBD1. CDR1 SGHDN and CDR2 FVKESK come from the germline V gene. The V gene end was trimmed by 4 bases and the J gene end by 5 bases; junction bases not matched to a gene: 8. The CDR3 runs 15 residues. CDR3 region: CASSLSTGFHNEQFF. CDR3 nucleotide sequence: TGTGCCAGCAGCCTATCGACAGGGTTCCACAATGAGCAGTTCTTC.

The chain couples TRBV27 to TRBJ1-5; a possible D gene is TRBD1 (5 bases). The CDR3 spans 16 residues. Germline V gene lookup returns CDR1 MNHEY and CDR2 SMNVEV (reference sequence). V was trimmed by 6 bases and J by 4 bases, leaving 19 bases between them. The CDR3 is CASSPRAGRGNQPQHF. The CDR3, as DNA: TGTGCCAGCAGCCCCCGGGCAGGGAGAGGTAATCAGCCCCAGCATTTT.

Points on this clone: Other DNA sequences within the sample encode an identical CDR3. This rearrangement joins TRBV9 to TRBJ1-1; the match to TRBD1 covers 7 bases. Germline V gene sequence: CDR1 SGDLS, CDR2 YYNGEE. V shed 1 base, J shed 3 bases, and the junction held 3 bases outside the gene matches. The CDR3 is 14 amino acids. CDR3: CASSVLTGDTEAFF. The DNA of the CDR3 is TGTGCCAGCAGCGTACTAACAGGGGACACTGAAGCTTTCTTT.

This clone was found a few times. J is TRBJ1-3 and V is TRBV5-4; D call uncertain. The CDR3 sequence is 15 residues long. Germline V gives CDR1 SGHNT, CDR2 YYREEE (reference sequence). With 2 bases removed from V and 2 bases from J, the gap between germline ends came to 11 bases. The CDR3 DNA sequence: TGTGCCAGCAGCTTCTCCGGGTCCCCTGGAAACACCATATATTTT. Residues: CASSFSGSPGNTIYF.

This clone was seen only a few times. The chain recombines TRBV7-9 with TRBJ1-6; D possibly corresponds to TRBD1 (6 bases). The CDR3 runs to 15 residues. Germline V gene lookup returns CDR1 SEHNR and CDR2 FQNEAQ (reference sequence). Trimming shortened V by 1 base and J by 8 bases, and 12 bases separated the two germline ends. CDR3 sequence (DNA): TGTGCCAGCAGCTTAGAATCGGCAGGGGATTCACCCCTCCACTTT. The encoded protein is CASSLESAGDSPLHF.

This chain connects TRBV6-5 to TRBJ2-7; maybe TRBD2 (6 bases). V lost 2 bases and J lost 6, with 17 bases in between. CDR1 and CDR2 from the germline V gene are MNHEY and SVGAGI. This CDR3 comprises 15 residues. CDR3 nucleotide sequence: TGTGCCAGCAGTTACGGGACTGGCTCGGTTGGCGAGCAGTACTTC. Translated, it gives CASSYGTGSVGEQYF.

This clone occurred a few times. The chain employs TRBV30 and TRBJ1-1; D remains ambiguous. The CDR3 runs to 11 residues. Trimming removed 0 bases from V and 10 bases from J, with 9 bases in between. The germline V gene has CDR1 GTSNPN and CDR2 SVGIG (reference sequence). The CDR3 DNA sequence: TGTGCCTGGAGTGTACCCCCGAGAGCTTTCTTT. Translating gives CAWSVPPRAFF.

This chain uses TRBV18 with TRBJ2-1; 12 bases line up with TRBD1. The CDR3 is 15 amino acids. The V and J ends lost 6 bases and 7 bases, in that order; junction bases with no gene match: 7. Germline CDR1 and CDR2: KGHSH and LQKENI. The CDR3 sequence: CASSQGQGALNEQFF. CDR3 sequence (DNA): TGTGCCAGCTCCCAGGGACAGGGGGCCCTTAATGAGCAGTTCTTC.

The CDR3 here is CASSLLDSMNTEAFF. The CDR3 nucleotides read TGTGCCAGCAGCTTGTTGGACAGCATGAACACTGAAGCTTTCTTT. The chain joins TRBV5-6 to TRBJ1-1; D might be TRBD1 (6 bases). This CDR3 comprises 15 residues. Germline-derived CDR1 and CDR2 are SGHDT and YYEEEE. Deletions cut 1 base from V and 0 bases from J, with 10 bases between.

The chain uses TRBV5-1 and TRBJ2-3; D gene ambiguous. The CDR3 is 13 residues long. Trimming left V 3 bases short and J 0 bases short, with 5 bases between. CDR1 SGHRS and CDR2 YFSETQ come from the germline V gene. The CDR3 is CASSSSSTDTQYF. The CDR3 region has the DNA TGCGCCAGCAGCTCAAGTAGCACAGATACGCAGTATTTT.